The 6 T cell receptor beta chains in this list originate from one sample, sequenced in a study of T cells in Graves' hyperthyroidism and ophthalmopathy. The CDR3 regions of TCR beta were amplified from RNA transcripts. RT-PCR in the first round (using the HTBI primer set) targeted the TCR CDR3. TCRdb re-analysed the multiplex PCR reads in MiXCR, keeping a single row per CDR3 protein. The sample lists under 500,000 distinct CDR3 sequences, about 14% seen once, with 25% to 30% in the top ten. Sequenced: blood. The receptors here all came from a man in his fifties or sixties with Graves' ophthalmopathy.

This clonotype came up a few times. The chain carries TRBV10-3 and TRBJ2-1; 11 nucleotides agree with TRBD1. Germline-derived CDR1 and CDR2 are ENHRY and SYGVKD. The J segment lost 3 bases and the V segment lost 6 bases, leaving 19 bases of the junction unmatched. There are 20 residues in the CDR3. CDR3 in amino acids: CAISQSPDRGHNGRYNEQFF. CDR3 bases: TGTGCCATCAGCCAATCCCCGGACAGGGGGCATAACGGTCGCTACAATGAGCAGTTCTTC.

This clonotype has at least ten counts. V and J are TRBV2 and TRBJ2-7; D unclear. With 1 base removed from V and 6 bases from J, the gap between germline ends came to 13 bases. This CDR3 is built from 14 residues. Germline values: CDR1 SNHLY, CDR2 FYNNEI. As DNA, the CDR3 is TGTGCCAGCAGTGAAGGATTTAGGGCAGCCGAGCAGTACTTC. Translating it yields CASSEGFRAAEQYF.

This clonotype was counted ten times or more. The chain uses TRBV18 and TRBJ2-7; the D is unclear. The CDR3 has 13 residues. Trimming left V 3 bases short and J 3 bases short, with 9 bases between. CDR1 and CDR2 from the germline V gene are KGHSH and LQKENI. The CDR3 DNA follows: TGTGCCAGCTCACCCGTAGACAACTACGAGCAGTACTTC. It is translated as CASSPVDNYEQYF.

The sample holds a few counts of this clonotype. The chain recombines TRBV28 with TRBJ2-1, with unresolved D. This CDR3 region has 11 residues. The ends were cut back, 2 bases at V and 9 bases at J, with 5 bases in the middle. Germline V gene sequence: CDR1 MDHEN, CDR2 SYDVKM. CDR3 amino acids: CASSLTGEQFF. In DNA, the CDR3 is TGTGCCAGCAGTTTAACGGGTGAGCAGTTCTTC.

This clonotype was seen ten or more times. The CDR3 loop is CAWSSGLPNEKLFF. CDR3 in DNA: TGTGCCTGGAGTTCGGGACTCCCCAATGAAAAACTGTTTTTT. The chain links TRBV30 to TRBJ1-4; D perhaps matches TRBD1 (5 bases). The CDR3 runs to 14 residues. Germline assignment: CDR1 GTSNPN and CDR2 SVGIG (reference sequence). Trimming took off 2 bases at V and 5 bases at J, with 12 bases between the two ends.

This clonotype was observed at least ten times. The chain recombines TRBV2 with TRBJ2-3; 7 bases line up with TRBD1. Germline CDR1 SNHLY, CDR2 FYNNEI. The CDR3 covers 14 residues. Germline trimming cut 3 bases from V and 4 bases from J; bases unmatched to any gene: 4. The CDR3 here is CASSDSQGADTQYF. The CDR3, as DNA: TGTGCCAGCAGTGACAGCCAGGGGGCAGATACGCAGTATTTT. The full variable domain, its missing parts supplied by reference TRBV2 and TRBJ2-3, is EPEVTQTPSHQVTQMGQEVILRCVPISNHLYFYWYRQILGQKVEFLVSFYNNEISEKSEIFDDQFSVERPDGSNFTLKIRSTKLEDSAMYFCASSDSQGADTQYFGPGTRLTVL.